This TCR beta chain was identified in a study of shared clonotypes between healthy human individuals. All donors were Caucasian adults living in Nashville, Tennessee. Each cell subset's genomic DNA was divided evenly among several immunoSEQ plates. Method: immunoSEQ multiplex PCR; TCRdb's copy keeps in-frame clones and lacks some. The repertoire holds approximately 510,000 clones, 79% seen once, with 10% to 15% in the top ten. In germline, CDR1 is SGHVS, CDR2 FNYEAQ. The J segment lost 2 bases and the V segment lost 4 bases, leaving 14 bases of the junction unmatched. The CDR3 has 18 residues. The chain links TRBV7-6 to TRBJ2-1; 7 bases fit TRBD2. The TCR comes from a woman in her thirties or forties in good health. Some clones in this sample may be carry-over from other donors' samples. The specimen sequenced was PBMCs. CDR3: CASSSIPPSGGTYNEQFF. The CDR3 coding sequence is TGTGCCAGCAGCTCGATTCCGCCTAGCGGTGGGACCTACAATGAGCAGTTCTTC.